Below are 30 T cell receptor beta chains sequenced from a single sample in a study of T cell clonality in common variable immunodeficiency. TCRdb keeps only in-frame clones here, not all; method: immunoSEQ multiplex PCR. The sample includes roughly 30,000 clones, none of them occurring once. Sequenced: peripheral blood mononuclear cells. The receptors shown here come from a person aged 18-70 years in good health.

This clone was counted ten times or more. The read gets to within 3 residues of the CDR3 end, and the germline J gene fills in the rest. The chain uses TRBV29-1 and TRBJ1-5, with a weak D call TRBD1 (5 bases). From germline, CDR1 is SQVTM and CDR2 ANQGSEA. The CDR3 covers 15 residues. V dropped 5 bases and J dropped 2 bases, with 16 bases sitting between them. This chain's CDR3 is CSVSEGLLGNQPQHF. The CDR3 DNA, read in part, is TGCAGCGTTTCCGAGGGGCTGTTAGGCAATCAGCCC.

Many counts were recorded for this clone. The CDR3 protein is CASSQEAGAVYEQYF. Incomplete CDR3 DNA: TGTGCCAGCAGTCAGGAAGCGGGGGCGGTTTACGAG. J is TRBJ2-7 and V is TRBV9; TRBD2 matches 8 bases. The observed sequence ends 3 residues before the CDR3 terminus, with the missing tail filled in from the germline J gene. Germline values: CDR1 SGDLS, CDR2 YYNGEE. The CDR3 runs 15 residues. J lost 4 bases, V lost 5 bases, and 11 bases had no gene match.

This clone was seen ten or more times. The DNA ends 3 residues before the CDR3 does, and the rest of the CDR3 is filled in from the germline J gene. The genes are TRBV20-1 and TRBJ2-7; D may be TRBD1 (7 bases). Deletions cut 2 bases from V and 4 bases from J, with 18 bases between. The germline gives CDR1 DFQATT, CDR2 SNEGSKA (reference sequence). This CDR3 is 15 amino acids long. CDR3 DNA (partial): TGCAGTGCTAGACGGGGCCAGGGGGGAGGTTACGAG. Protein: CSARRGQGGGYE. The CDR3 in full is CSARRGQGGGYEQYF.

Ten or more counts support this clone. The read ends 3 residues early relative to the CDR3; the germline J gene fills the gap. Other DNA sequences from this sample encode an identical CDR3 as well. The chain combines TRBV6-2 or TRBV6-3 with TRBJ2-1, with a weak D call TRBD1 (6 bases). Trimming removed 2 bases from V and 5 bases from J, with 16 bases in between. This CDR3 has 16 residues. Germline CDR1 reads MNHEY; CDR2 reads SVGEGT. CDR3 region: CASSYVVGTKDNEQFF. CDR3 DNA (partial): TGTGCCAGCAGTTACGTGGTTGGGACAAAGGACAATGAG.

This clone was observed many times. The DNA ends 3 residues before the CDR3 does, and the rest of the CDR3 is filled in from the germline J gene. The chain recombines TRBV18 with TRBJ1-1; D is ambiguous. With 5 bases removed from V and 1 base from J, the gap between germline ends came to 11 bases. Germline V CDR1 and CDR2: KGHSH, LQKENI. The CDR3 is made up of 14 amino acids. The part of the CDR3 DNA that was read is TGTGCCAGCTCAAGGGTCAACGGGAACACTGAA. Translation gives CASSRVNGNTE. The CDR3 in full is CASSRVNGNTEAFF.

The table lists this clone with many counts. The observed sequence ends 3 residues before the CDR3 terminus, with the missing tail filled in from the germline J gene. The chain carries TRBV4-2 and TRBJ2-5; weak D call: TRBD1 (5 bases). CDR3 length: 16 amino acids. Germline CDR1 is LGHNA and CDR2 is YNFKEQ. Trimming left V 0 bases short and J 2 bases short, with 13 bases between. CDR3 sequence: CASSQEGDGGQETQYF. CDR3 bases read: TGTGCCAGCAGCCAAGAAGGGGATGGCGGTCAAGAGACC.

This clone was seen many times. The sequenced part of the CDR3 DNA is TGTGCCAGCAGCCCCAGGACAGGGACCATGAACACTGAA. This gives the protein CASSPRTGTMNTE. The entire CDR3 protein is CASSPRTGTMNTEAFF. V and J are TRBV14 and TRBJ1-1, with 8 positions matching TRBD1. The CDR3 goes on 3 residues after the read ends, and that part is filled in from the germline J gene. Germline-derived CDR1 and CDR2 are SGHDN and FVKESK. This CDR3 is built from 16 residues. J lost 0 bases, V lost 4 bases, and 7 bases had no gene match.

This clone was detected many times. Relative to the germline gene, one junction end is altered; a read error may explain this. The CDR3 end is not reached by the read, which stops 3 residues before it; the germline J gene fills it in. The chain joins TRBV4-2 to TRBJ2-7; the D gene is possibly TRBD1 (6 bases). This CDR3 has 16 residues. Germline V gene data show CDR1 as LGHNA and CDR2 as YNFKEQ. The part of the CDR3 DNA that was read is TGCGCCAGCAGCCAAGGGAGACAGGATCTCTCCTACGAG. It encodes CASSQGRQDLSYE. The entire CDR3 reads CASSQGRQDLSYEQYF.

This clone was recorded at least ten times. The CDR3 goes on 3 residues after the read ends, and that part is filled in from the germline J gene. This sequence joins TRBV5-1 and TRBJ2-3; 10 bases are a match to TRBD1. Germline CDR1 and CDR2: SGHRS and YFSETQ. J gave up 1 base and V 1 base, and 3 bases lay outside the gene matches. The CDR3 runs 16 residues. Partial CDR3 DNA: TGCGCCAGCAGCTTGAGGGGGACAGGGGGCACAGATACG. Its protein is CASSLRGTGGTDT. The full-length CDR3 reads as CASSLRGTGGTDTQYF.

This clone was observed at least ten times. The missing CDR3 end, 3 residues past where the read stops, is filled in from the germline J gene. This rearrangement joins TRBV7-2 to TRBJ2-3; TRBD2 matches 9 bases. The CDR3 totals 14 residues. Losses at the gene ends were 3 bases for V and 8 bases for J; bases not matched to a gene: 6. The germline gives CDR1 SGHTA, CDR2 FQGNSA. CDR3 in amino acids: CASSFGGGVGTQYF. The sequenced part of the CDR3 DNA is TGTGCCAGCAGCTTTGGCGGGGGGGTGGGTACG.

This clone was seen repeatedly, ten times or more. Read coverage stops 3 residues before the CDR3 terminus; the germline J gene supplies the remainder. The chain joins TRBV29-1 to TRBJ2-7; D uncertain. The CDR3 runs 12 residues. The germline V and J ends were trimmed by 4 bases and 3 bases, with 10 bases remaining between them. The germline CDR1 and CDR2 sequences are SQVTM and ANQGSEA. The CDR3 spells CSVAEYGYEQYF. The CDR3 bases that were read are TGCAGCGTTGCAGAGTACGGCTACGAG.

This clone came up many times. The read terminates 3 residues ahead of where the CDR3 ends, so the germline J gene completes it. This chain connects TRBV7-2 to TRBJ1-5; D gene ambiguous. Trimming took 5 bases from V and 8 from J, leaving 16 bases between them. CDR1 is SGHTA and CDR2 is FQGNSA in the germline V gene. The CDR3 totals 14 residues. The CDR3 DNA, read in part, is TGTGCCAGCAGCCCCAGGCCCAGGCTAAAGCCC. This sequence encodes CASSPRPRLKP. The entire CDR3 sequence reads CASSPRPRLKPQHF.

The table lists this clone with many counts. The part of the CDR3 DNA that was read is TGTGCCTGGCGGCGGGGGGGGCTAGCCAAAAACATT. The encoded protein is CAWRRGGLAKNI. The full CDR3 protein reads CAWRRGGLAKNIQYF. The V and J genes are TRBV30 and TRBJ2-4; 9 bases are a match to TRBD2. The read falls 3 residues short of the CDR3 end, and the missing part is taken from the germline J gene. Germline lookup yields CDR1 GTSNPN and CDR2 SVGIG (reference sequence). The CDR3 is 15 amino acids. The J segment lost 0 bases and the V segment lost 5 bases, leaving 5 bases of the junction unmatched.

This clone was counted at least ten times. The read comes to an end 3 residues before the CDR3 does, leaving the germline J gene to fill in the end. The genes are TRBV5-4 and TRBJ1-1; D gene unclear. Trimming removed 0 bases from V and 4 bases from J, with 4 bases in between. CDR3 size: 12 residues. The germline V gene encodes CDR1 SGHNT and CDR2 YYREEE (reference sequence). The covered CDR3 bases are TGTGCCAGCAGCTTGGCTCCCACTGAA. It encodes CASSLAPTE. The whole CDR3 sequence reads CASSLAPTEAFF.

About this clone itself: The missing CDR3 end, 3 residues past where the read stops, is filled in from the germline J gene. The V and J genes are TRBV19 and TRBJ2-7, with D possibly being TRBD2 (5 bases). Between the trimmed V and J ends, which lost 4 bases and 4 bases, there was a span of 8 bases. CDR1 is LNHDA and CDR2 is SQIVND in the germline V gene (reference sequence). The CDR3 extends over 12 amino acids. CDR3 DNA, as far as it was read: TGTGCCAGTAGTACTAGCTCTTACGAG. Its translation: CASSTSSYE. The complete CDR3 protein is CASSTSSYEQYF.

This clone was observed at least ten times. The read comes to an end 3 residues before the CDR3 does, leaving the germline J gene to fill in the end. The chain recombines TRBV7-6 with TRBJ2-3, with D possibly TRBD2 on 6 matching bases. This CDR3 has 12 amino acids. Germline V gene sequence: CDR1 SGHVS, CDR2 FNYEAQ. The germline V and J ends were trimmed by 5 bases and 8 bases, with 11 bases remaining between them. The DNA read from the CDR3 is TGTGCCAGCAGCCCCCCCGGGGGTACG. Protein sequence: CASSPPGGT. The full-length CDR3 reads as CASSPPGGTQYF.

Many counts were recorded for this clone. The DNA ends 3 residues before the CDR3 does, and the rest of the CDR3 is filled in from the germline J gene. The V call is TRBV5-1, the J call TRBJ2-5, with TRBD2 as a possible D gene (6 bases). The CDR3 is 16 amino acids. Germline V CDR1 and CDR2: SGHRS, YFSETQ. V was cut by 2 bases and J by 5 bases, with 19 bases left in between. Here the CDR3 reads CASSFPGSGAGETQYF. CDR3 DNA (partial): TGCGCCAGCAGCTTCCCCGGGAGCGGTGCCGGGGAGACC.

Ten or more counts support this clone. The CDR3 sequence is CASTLDHGAGADSYEQYF. The sequenced part of the CDR3 DNA is TGCGCCAGCACTTTAGATCACGGGGCGGGGGCCGACTCCTACGAG. This rearrangement joins TRBV10-1 to TRBJ2-7; TRBD2 might be the D (7 bases). The sequence runs out 3 residues before the end of the CDR3; the remainder is reconstructed from the germline J gene. Germline assignment: CDR1 WNHNN and CDR2 SYGVQD (reference sequence). The CDR3 is made up of 18 amino acids. Between the trimmed V and J ends, which lost 7 bases and 0 bases, there was a span of 25 bases.

The sample holds many counts of this clone. Read sequence stops 3 residues before the CDR3 end, and the germline J gene provides the missing end. This sequence joins TRBV5-1 and TRBJ2-2; 7 nucleotides agree with TRBD1. Germline CDR1 SGHRS, CDR2 YFSETQ. This CDR3 has 17 amino acids. The ends lost 1 base at V and 1 base at J; junction bases unmatched: 7. The CDR3 region is CASSLHRDRVNTGELFF. Incomplete CDR3 DNA: TGCGCCAGCAGCTTGCACAGGGACAGAGTGAACACCGGGGAG.

This clone was observed at least ten times. The read stops 3 residues short of the end of the CDR3; the missing end is completed from the germline J gene. The V and J genes are TRBV5-1 and TRBJ2-5, with a tentative D call TRBD2 (6 bases). Germline CDR1 reads SGHRS; CDR2 reads YFSETQ. V was shortened by 4 bases and J by 5 bases, with 9 bases between the two germline ends. This CDR3 comprises 12 residues. The part of the CDR3 DNA that was read is TGCGCCAGCAGCCCTGGAGGGGAGACC. Translation gives CASSPGGET. The full CDR3 protein is CASSPGGETQYF.

This clone was seen at least ten times. CDR3: CASSARTGSYEQYF. The CDR3 DNA, read in part, is TGCGCCAGCAGCGCCAGGACAGGGTCCTACGAG. V and J are TRBV5-1 and TRBJ2-7; 8 bases match TRBD1. From the germline J gene comes the end of the CDR3, since the read stops 3 residues before it. V dropped 4 bases and J dropped 1; count of bases not matched to a gene: 4. The germline gives CDR1 SGHRS, CDR2 YFSETQ. The CDR3 sequence is 14 residues long.

Only a few counts were recorded for this clone. The CDR3 is cut off 3 residues early in the read; its end comes from the germline J gene. V gene TRBV19 combines with J gene TRBJ1-3; tentatively, D is TRBD1 (6 bases). CDR3 size: 17 residues. From germline, CDR1 is LNHDA and CDR2 SQIVND (reference sequence). V was shortened by 0 bases and J by 6 bases, with 18 bases between the two germline ends. The DNA read from the CDR3 is TGTGCCAGTAGTATAGATCTCAACAGGGAGTTTGTAAACACC. Its protein product is CASSIDLNREFVNT. The full CDR3 reads CASSIDLNREFVNTIYF. The whole variable domain, remainder taken from reference TRBV19 and TRBJ1-3, is DGGITQSPKYLFRKEGQNVTLSCEQNLNHDAMYWYRQDPGQGLRLIYYSQIVNDFQKGDIAEGYSVSREKKESFPLTVTSAQKNPTAFYLCASSIDLNREFVNTIYFGEGSWLTVV.

This clone was seen ten or more times. The read falls 3 residues short of the CDR3 end, and the missing part is taken from the germline J gene. J is TRBJ2-7 and V is TRBV7-6; D not certain. The length of the CDR3 is 14 residues. The V gene lost 2 bases and the J gene lost 0 bases, with 8 bases spanning the gap. The germline V gene has CDR1 SGHVS and CDR2 FNYEAQ. The CDR3 region is CASSLTSPSYEQYF. The sequenced CDR3 bases are TGTGCCAGCAGCTTAACATCCCCCTCCTACGAG.

This clone was counted only a few times. Read coverage stops 3 residues before the CDR3 terminus; the germline J gene supplies the remainder. The chain couples TRBV7-9 to TRBJ1-3; D unresolved. This CDR3 is built from 13 residues. Trimming removed 5 bases from V and 4 bases from J, with 9 bases in between. In germline, CDR1 is SEHNR, CDR2 FQNEAQ (reference sequence). Incomplete CDR3 DNA: TGTGCCAGCAGCCCTATGCCCGGAAACACC. Amino acids: CASSPMPGNT. The full CDR3 is CASSPMPGNTIYF.

This clone was seen repeatedly, ten times or more. Read sequence stops 3 residues before the CDR3 end, and the germline J gene provides the missing end. This chain links TRBV29-1 with TRBJ2-5, with 7 bases identical to TRBD2. The CDR3 spans 12 residues. Germline V gene sequence: CDR1 SQVTM, CDR2 ANQGSEA. The ends lost 4 bases at V and 3 bases at J; junction bases unmatched: 2. CDR3 protein: CSVVGLEETQYF. The covered CDR3 bases are TGCAGCGTTGTAGGACTAGAAGAGACC.

This clone was counted ten times or more. Coverage ceases 3 residues before the CDR3 finishes, and the germline J gene fills in the end. The J gene is TRBJ2-7, the V gene TRBV28, with no clear D. The CDR3 spans 14 residues. V lost 4 bases, J lost 1 base, and 11 bases lay in between. Germline V CDR1 and CDR2: MDHEN, SYDVKM. This CDR3 reads CASSSPRRSYEQYF. The CDR3 bases that were read are TGTGCCAGCAGTTCCCCGAGGCGGTCCTACGAG.

As to this clone: The read is 3 residues too short to cover the CDR3 end, so that end is filled in from the germline J gene. J is TRBJ2-3 and V is TRBV6-2 or TRBV6-3; 8 bases line up with TRBD2. This CDR3 has 15 residues. Germline loops: CDR1 MNHEY, CDR2 SVGEGT. The CDR3 sequence is CASSYSSGGGQPQYF. The DNA read from the CDR3 is TGTGCCAGCAGTTACTCGAGCGGGGGAGGTCAGCCG.

Only a few counts were recorded for this clone. Sequencing ends 3 residues short of the CDR3 end; the germline J gene provides the rest. V is TRBV6-1 and J is TRBJ1-4; tentative D call: TRBD1 (5 bases). This CDR3 comprises 15 residues. Germline V lookup: CDR1 MNHNS, CDR2 SASEGT. The CDR3 protein is CASSGITDGGTPLFF. The part of the CDR3 DNA that was read is TGTGCCAGCAGTGGGATAACGGACGGGGGAACACCA.

This clone was observed at least ten times. The CDR3 end is not reached by the read, which stops 3 residues before it; the germline J gene fills it in. This chain connects TRBV10-3 to TRBJ2-1; 9 nucleotides agree with TRBD1. The CDR3 contains 14 residues. After removal of 4 bases from V and 4 bases from J, the junction contained 2 bases not matched to a gene. Germline CDR1 is ENHRY and CDR2 is SYGVKD. The CDR3 bases that were read are TGTGCCATCAGTGCCGGGACAGGGTACAATGAG. Its translation is CAISAGTGYNE. The entire CDR3 protein is CAISAGTGYNEQFF.

This clone has at least ten counts. The sequence runs out 3 residues before the end of the CDR3; the remainder is reconstructed from the germline J gene. This sequence joins TRBV20-1 and TRBJ2-3; 8 bases line up with TRBD2. The CDR3 has 13 amino acids. Looked up from germline, CDR1 is DFQATT and CDR2 is SNEGSKA (reference sequence). Trimming took 6 bases from V and 1 from J; bases not matched to a gene: 3. CDR3 DNA (partial): TGCAGTGCCTTACTAGCGGGCACAGATACG. This sequence encodes CSALLAGTDT. The complete CDR3 reads CSALLAGTDTQYF.